One and the same sample provided the 20 T cell receptor beta chains below, sequenced in a study of shared clonotypes between healthy human individuals. The method was immunoSEQ multiplex PCR; TCRdb's version includes in-frame clones alone and lacks a portion of them. This table has about 2.3 million clones, 85% to 95% appearing once. Sequences were obtained from naive CD4+ T cells from PBMCs. Regarding subset: CD45RA+ positively selected. These receptors came from a man between 18 and 35 years old in good health. Some clones in this sample may be carry-over from other donors' samples.

The V gene is TRBV7-3, the J gene TRBJ2-5; 11 nucleotides align to TRBD2. The V and J ends lost 5 bases and 5 bases, in that order; junction bases with no gene match: 7. Germline CDR1 and CDR2: SGHTA and FQGTGA. The CDR3 covers 15 residues. This CDR3 is CASSSGTSGRETQYF. The CDR3 region has the DNA TGTGCCAGCAGCAGCGGGACTAGCGGTAGGGAGACCCAGTACTTC.

This chain links TRBV19 with TRBJ2-2; weak D call: TRBD1 (5 bases). V lost 1 base, J lost 4 bases, and 16 bases lay in between. Germline loops: CDR1 LNHDA, CDR2 SQIVND (reference sequence). This CDR3 is built from 17 residues. The CDR3 DNA reads TGTGCCAGTAGTATAGGAGTCAGGCAGGGCGTCACCGGGGAGCTGTTTTTT. This sequence encodes CASSIGVRQGVTGELFF.

This clone occurred once. V usage is TRBV15 and J usage is TRBJ1-1, with a possible D match to TRBD1 (6 bases). The CDR3 loop spans 15 amino acids. Germline V lookup: CDR1 LNHNV, CDR2 YYDKDF (reference sequence). The V end was cut by 5 bases, the J end by 3 bases, with 16 bases between. CDR3: CATSGHRALYTEAFF. The DNA of the CDR3 is TGTGCCACCAGCGGACACAGGGCTTTGTACACTGAAGCTTTCTTT.

The chain couples TRBV11-2 to TRBJ1-1; D is possibly TRBD1 (5 bases). CDR3 length: 15 residues. V was clipped by 5 bases and J by 1 base, with 14 bases between them. CDR1 is SGHAT and CDR2 is FQNNGV in the germline V gene. This CDR3 reads CASSRFPGGNTEAFF. CDR3 in DNA: TGTGCCAGCAGCCGTTTTCCTGGGGGGAACACTGAAGCTTTCTTT.

The chain is built from TRBV5-1 and TRBJ1-4; D call uncertain. V lost 4 bases to trimming and J lost 7 bases, with 11 bases between them. The length of the CDR3 is 13 residues. Germline V CDR1 and CDR2: SGHRS, YFSETQ. CDR3 region: CASSVGNGEKLFF. Written as DNA, the CDR3 is TGCGCCAGCAGCGTGGGGAACGGTGAAAAACTGTTTTTT.

The genes are TRBV4-3 and TRBJ2-3, with D perhaps matching TRBD2 (6 bases). The germline V gene encodes CDR1 LGHNA and CDR2 YSLEER. V was pared by 0 bases and J by 4 bases, with 14 bases between. This CDR3 has 16 residues. In nucleotides, the CDR3 is TGCGCCAGCAGCCAAGACCCCAGAGGGGAGGCAGATACGCAGTATTTT. Protein product: CASSQDPRGEADTQYF.

The chain carries TRBV2 and TRBJ2-4, with a possible D match to TRBD1 (6 bases). The CDR3 length is 16 residues. Germline CDR1 and CDR2: SNHLY and FYNNEI. The ends were cut back, 2 bases at V and 0 bases at J, with 11 bases in the middle. The CDR3 region has the DNA TGTGCCAGCAGTGAACAGGGGAATCTAGCCAAAAACATTCAGTACTTC. Encoded protein: CASSEQGNLAKNIQYF.

This sequence joins TRBV7-9 and TRBJ2-3; no clear D gene. Germline values: CDR1 SEHNR, CDR2 FQNEAQ (reference sequence). With 4 bases removed from V and 4 bases from J, the gap between germline ends came to 12 bases. CDR3 length equals 14 residues. The CDR3 protein is CASSSGRQSDTQYF. The CDR3 nucleotides are TGTGCCAGCAGCTCCGGGCGCCAGTCAGATACGCAGTATTTT.

The rearrangement uses TRBV28 and TRBJ1-2; a possible D gene is TRBD1 (6 bases). Germline loops: CDR1 MDHEN, CDR2 SYDVKM. The CDR3 sequence is 14 residues long. V was clipped by 5 bases and J by 4 bases, with 14 bases between them. Here the CDR3 DNA reads TGTGCCAGCAGTCCAGGGGACTTCACCTATGGCTACACCTTC. This encodes CASSPGDFTYGYTF.

This sequence joins TRBV6-6 and TRBJ2-1; 7 bases are a match to TRBD1. The J segment lost 9 bases and the V segment lost 5 bases, leaving 10 bases of the junction unmatched. The CDR3 length is 14 residues. Germline assignment: CDR1 MNHNY and CDR2 SVGAGI (reference sequence). The CDR3 loop reads CASSQPFRGTEQFF. The CDR3 nucleotides read TGTGCCAGCAGTCAACCATTCAGGGGGACTGAGCAGTTCTTC.

The chain has TRBV7-9 and TRBJ1-1; D is undetermined. From germline, CDR1 is SEHNR and CDR2 FQNEAQ (reference sequence). The CDR3 runs to 13 residues. Trimming stripped 8 bases from V and 1 base from J, with 11 bases between. DNA of the CDR3: TGTGCCAGCGCCCGCGTTTGGAACACTGAAGCTTTCTTT. Translating gives CASARVWNTEAFF.

Only one count was recorded for this clone. The rearrangement uses TRBV6-5 and TRBJ1-2; a possible D gene is TRBD1 (5 bases). Trimming took 2 bases from V and 2 from J, leaving 12 bases between them. The CDR3 is 15 residues long. Germline loops: CDR1 MNHEY, CDR2 SVGAGI. The CDR3 reads CASSYRGAPNYGYTF. CDR3 bases: TGTGCCAGCAGTTACAGAGGGGCGCCGAACTATGGCTACACCTTC.

The chain couples TRBV5-1 to TRBJ1-3; D is ambiguous. V gave up 1 base and J gave up 2 bases, with 7 bases separating them. Germline loops: CDR1 SGHRS, CDR2 YFSETQ. The CDR3 is 14 amino acids. The DNA for the CDR3 is TGCGCCAGCAGCTTGAGGCTCCCTGGAAACACCATATATTTT. Protein product: CASSLRLPGNTIYF.

This rearrangement joins TRBV7-2 to TRBJ2-7, with 8 bases aligning to TRBD2. The CDR3 loop spans 15 amino acids. Germline V gene sequence: CDR1 SGHTA, CDR2 FQGNSA. V shed 4 bases, J shed 1 base, and the junction held 6 bases outside the gene matches. The CDR3 DNA follows: TGTGCCAGCAGCTGGGAAACTAGCGGATCCTACGAGCAGTACTTC. Its translation is CASSWETSGSYEQYF.

In the case of this clone: Other DNA sequences from this sample encode an identical CDR3 as well. V is TRBV5-1 and J is TRBJ2-5; 10 nucleotides align to TRBD2. This CDR3 contains 15 residues. V was clipped by 4 bases and J by 1 base; unmatched bases: 4. CDR1 and CDR2 (germline): SGHRS, YFSETQ. CDR3 loop: CASSDPSGSQETQYF. DNA of the CDR3: TGCGCCAGCAGCGACCCTAGCGGGAGCCAAGAGACCCAGTACTTC.

V gene TRBV15 combines with J gene TRBJ2-5; 8 nucleotides match TRBD2. This CDR3 has 12 amino acids. From germline, CDR1 is LNHNV and CDR2 YYDKDF (reference sequence). With V trimmed by 5 bases and J by 7 bases, 3 bases remained unmatched. The DNA for the CDR3 is TGTGCCACCAGCTACGGGAGGGGGACCCAGTACTTC. It is translated as CATSYGRGTQYF.

The chain joins TRBV2 to TRBJ2-7; TRBD1 aligns across 8 bases. V dropped 5 bases and J dropped 5; count of bases not matched to a gene: 11. The germline V gene encodes CDR1 SNHLY and CDR2 FYNNEI. The CDR3 covers 15 residues. The CDR3 protein is CASSPHGQGEDEQYF. In nucleotides, the CDR3 is TGTGCCAGCAGTCCTCACGGACAGGGTGAGGACGAGCAGTACTTC.

V and J are TRBV4-1 and TRBJ2-1, with 10 bases aligning to TRBD2. The germline CDR1 and CDR2 sequences are MGHRA and YSYEKL. The CDR3 sequence is 16 residues long. The V gene end was trimmed by 4 bases and the J gene end by 7 bases; junction bases not matched to a gene: 10. CDR3: CASSPVAGGGLNEQFF. Here the CDR3 DNA reads TGCGCCAGCAGCCCCGTAGCGGGAGGTGGGTTAAATGAGCAGTTCTTC.

This clone has only one observation. This chain links TRBV14 with TRBJ2-1; TRBD2 matches at 7 bases. V gave up 1 base and J gave up 6 bases; unmatched junction bases: 15. There are 18 residues in the CDR3. CDR1 and CDR2 (germline): SGHDN, FVKESK. CDR3 sequence reads: CASSQAIGGRGTINEQFF. The DNA of the CDR3 is TGTGCCAGCAGCCAAGCGATAGGCGGGAGAGGGACGATCAATGAGCAGTTCTTC.

The chain uses TRBV6-5 and TRBJ2-2, with 12 bases aligning to TRBD1. Germline-derived CDR1 and CDR2 are MNHEY and SVGAGI. J gave up 7 bases and V 2 bases, and 5 bases lay outside the gene matches. This CDR3 is 16 amino acids long. DNA of the CDR3: TGTGCCAGCAGTTACCTCCGGGACAGGGGGCACGGGGAGCTGTTTTTT. It yields the protein CASSYLRDRGHGELFF.